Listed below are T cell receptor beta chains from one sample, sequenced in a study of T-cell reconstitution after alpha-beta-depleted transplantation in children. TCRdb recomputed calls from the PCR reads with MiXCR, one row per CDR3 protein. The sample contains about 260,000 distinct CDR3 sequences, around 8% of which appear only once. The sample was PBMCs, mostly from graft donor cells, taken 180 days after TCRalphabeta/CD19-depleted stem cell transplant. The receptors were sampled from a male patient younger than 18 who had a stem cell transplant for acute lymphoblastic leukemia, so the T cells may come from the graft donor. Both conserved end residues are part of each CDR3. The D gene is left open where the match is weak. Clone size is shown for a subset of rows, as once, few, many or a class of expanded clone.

TGTGCCAGCAACCTGAACAGGGTCTGGGGCTACACCTTC	CASNLNRVWGYTF	TRBJ1-2	-	TRBV28	many
TGCAGTGCTAGACAGGGAAGCGGCTACACCTTC	CSARQGSGYTF	TRBJ1-2	-	TRBV20-1	many
TGTGCCAGCAGTTACTCGATTATTGCGGTTAGCACAGATACGCAGTATTTT	CASSYSIIAVSTDTQYF	TRBJ2-3	-	TRBV6-5	many
TGTGCCAGCAGCTTAGGGCTAGCGACTTCCTACAATGAGCAGTTCTTC	CASSLGLATSYNEQFF	TRBJ2-1	-	TRBV7-9	many
TGCAGCGTTGGGGACAGGGAGGGAGGATCCCCTTACTATGGCTACACCTTC	CSVGDREGGSPYYGYTF	TRBJ1-2	TRBD1	TRBV29-1	many
TGTGCCAGCAGTTTATTACTCGGGGGGCCCAGCAATGAGCAGTTCTTC	CASSLLLGGPSNEQFF	TRBJ2-1	-	TRBV27	many
TGTGCCAGCAGCAAAGCCGAGACTAGCGGGAACACCGGGGAGCTGTTTTTT	CASSKAETSGNTGELFF	TRBJ2-2	-	TRBV21-1	many
TGTGCCAGCAGCCGGGACCTTGACAATGAGCAGTTCTTC	CASSRDLDNEQFF	TRBJ2-1	-	TRBV7-9	few
TGTGCCAGCACCCCAGGGAGGGCGGGGTTAGATACGCAGTATTTT	CASTPGRAGLDTQYF	TRBJ2-3	TRBD2	TRBV12-3/TRBV12-4	-
TGTGCCAGCAGTTTAGGAGGGAATAGCAATCAGCCCCAGCATTTT	CASSLGGNSNQPQHF	TRBJ1-5	-	TRBV12-3/TRBV12-4	many
TGTGCCAGCAGCCCCGGACAGGGACGGTATGGCTACACCTTC	CASSPGQGRYGYTF	TRBJ1-2	TRBD1	TRBV13	many
TGTGCCAGCAGTTTAAGACAGGGTACCAACGAGCAGTACTTC	CASSLRQGTNEQYF	TRBJ2-7	TRBD1	TRBV27	many
TGCGCCAGCAGCTTGCCCAGCGGGGTGGCAATGGATACGCAGTATTTT	CASSLPSGVAMDTQYF	TRBJ2-3	TRBD2	TRBV5-1	few
TGTGCCAGCAGAGGGCCCTATGGCTACACCTTC	CASRGPYGYTF	TRBJ1-2	-	TRBV27	many
TGTGCCAGCAGTTCCACTCGGCGGGGGGGTTACGAGCAGTACTTC	CASSSTRRGGYEQYF	TRBJ2-7	TRBD2	TRBV6-2/TRBV6-3	many
TGTGCCAGCAGTGAAGAGGAGCTACTCTATGGCTACACCTTC	CASSEEELLYGYTF	TRBJ1-2	-	TRBV25-1	many
TGTGCCAGCGGCAGCCCTAGCCACTACGAGCAGTACTTC	CASGSPSHYEQYF	TRBJ2-7	-	TRBV28	many
TGTGCCAGCAGTTACTCCTCTACAGGGGCTGGGGCCAACGTCCTGACTTTC	CASSYSSTGAGANVLTF	TRBJ2-6	TRBD1	TRBV6-5	many
TGTGCCAGCTCTCCAGTGACAGGGACTAATCAGCCCCAGCATTTT	CASSPVTGTNQPQHF	TRBJ1-5	TRBD1	TRBV18	many
TGTGCCATCAGGTTTACTAGCGGGGGTTACAATGAGCAGTTCTTC	CAIRFTSGGYNEQFF	TRBJ2-1	TRBD2	TRBV10-3	many
TGTGCCAGCGCCCCGGGACTAGACACAATGAAGCAGTTCTTC	CASAPGLDTMKQFF	TRBJ2-1	TRBD2	TRBV6-1	many
TGTGCCACCGCGGGGAAGAACACTGAAGCTTTCTTT	CATAGKNTEAFF	TRBJ1-1	-	TRBV7-9	many